What follows describes a single TCR beta chain. Its antigen specificity is not known. Per-nucleotide qualities are absent, and no much larger clonotype sits a single base away. In the germline V gene (reference sequence), CDR1 corresponds to MNHEY and CDR2 to SMNVEV. From the cysteine up to the phenylalanine, the CDR3 has a length of 15 residues. This entry keeps only the CDR3 DNA: 45 bases, framed from base 1. V gives up 7 bases and J gives up 4 bases, and the segment between their germline ends measures 16 bases. This sample was taken from a study of T cells after yellow fever vaccination (dated by TCRdb to about 2019). About the study as a whole: The SMART-Seq v4 Ultra Low Input RNA kit was used to prepare libraries from fractions with low cell numbers. To follow T-cell clones before and after primary and booster YFV17D yellow fever vaccination, bulk TCR alpha and beta repertoires were sequenced over time. Two healthy male donors, one aged 18 to 30 and one aged 30 to 40 years, made up the cohort. Blood was collected at multiple timepoints before and after primary and secondary immunization, and bulk PBMC replicates and cell subsets were isolated. Broad study findings and their caveats: A small share of clonotypes was detected in both CD4 and CD8 compartments, with the overlap likely arising from convergent recombination. Most clones expanded after primary vaccination were re-detected after the booster (almost 97% of CD4 and about 88% of CD8), suggesting broad memory maintenance. Compared with the primary T-cell response, the secondary T-cell response was weaker but faster, peaking on day 5 rather than day 15. Only two donors were included in the study, so the extent to which the findings can be generalized is limited. Because abundant contaminating clonotypes from the bulk population could be contained in FACS-sorted repertoires, computational filtering was required.

The treatment or condition label here, explained by the study, means: live attenuated yellow fever vaccine strain. At every blood-draw timepoint, two biological replicates of bulk PBMCs were collected. PBMCs were isolated from peripheral blood using a standard Ficoll-Paque protocol. TriZol was used to extract RNA from bulk PBMCs, from CD4 and CD8 fractions, and from dextramer-positive and dextramer-negative fractions. TCR cDNA was synthesized by 5'RACE template switching, through which a universal primer site and unique molecular identifiers were introduced. cDNA synthesis was primed from both the TCR alpha and TCR beta constant segments. Two PCR steps were used to amplify libraries, with sample barcodes and sequencing adapters being added in the second step. Sequencing of libraries was done on Illumina HiSeq 2500 (2x100 bp) or NovaSeq (2x150 bp). For the original study's pipeline: Demultiplexing of reads and collapsing into UMI consensus sequences were performed with MIGEC, and V(D)J alignment was carried out with MiXCR. Vaccine-responding clonotypes were defined with edgeR using replicate PBMC samples, requiring FDR below 0.01 and a log2 fold change above 5 up to day 15. CD4 or CD8 identity was assigned to each bulk clonotype according to whether the clonotype was present at higher abundance in the sequenced CD4 repertoire or the sequenced CD8 repertoire. The public reads were reprocessed in TCRdb via fastp at Q25 and MiXCR, keeping in-frame beta chains. Under each unique CDR3 protein, matching rows form one entry showing the most common genes and DNA. TCRdb's processing, not the authors' own work, is the source of the V and J calls. This sample lists more than 450,000 distinct CDR3 sequences; roughly 22% were detected once. Roughly a sixth of the sample comes from the top ten.

This TCR was sampled from a young man who received the YFV17D yellow fever vaccine. This chain is built from TRBV27 and TRBJ2-2; there is no confident call for the D gene. The material was PBMCs, obtained around 3 weeks after the first yellow fever vaccination. The CDR3 has the sequence CASTLGSMGTGELFF. Here is the DNA: TGTGCCAGCACCCTTGGGTCAATGGGCACCGGGGAGCTGTTTTTT.